This T cell receptor (beta chain) came from a study of T cell responses to AZD1222 COVID-19 vaccine. About this clone: The antigen is undetermined.

General study points: The span of vaccine-associated CD4 TCRs extended across spike, with dominance at 160-218 and 743-854. Most donors were white British, females outnumbered males, and clonal diversity was possibly underestimated.

The CDR3 is made up of 15 amino acids. Trimming shortened V by 4 bases and J by 5 bases, and 15 bases separated the two germline ends. CDR1 is SEHNR, CDR2 FQNEAQ, per germline (reference sequence). TCRdb's table, derived via immunoSEQ multiplex PCR, lists solely in-frame clones and lacks some. The table lists roughly 93,000 clones, 89% of them singletons. This material consisted of peripheral blood, taken on day 0 of AZD1222 vaccination. This sequence originates from an adult in good health. The rearrangement uses TRBV7-9 and TRBJ2-1; D may be TRBD2 (5 bases). The CDR3 DNA reads TGTGCCAGCAGCTCCCCTAAGGAGGTTGACAATGAGCAGTTCTTC. It is translated as CASSSPKEVDNEQFF.